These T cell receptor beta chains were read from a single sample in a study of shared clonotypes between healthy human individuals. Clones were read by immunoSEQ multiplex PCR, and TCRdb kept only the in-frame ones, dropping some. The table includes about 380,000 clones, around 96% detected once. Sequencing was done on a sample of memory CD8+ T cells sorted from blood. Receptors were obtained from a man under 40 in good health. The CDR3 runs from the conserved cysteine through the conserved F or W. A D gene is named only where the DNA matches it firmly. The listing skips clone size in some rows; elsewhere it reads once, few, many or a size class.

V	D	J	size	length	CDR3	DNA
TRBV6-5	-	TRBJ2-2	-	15	CASSYNAGRAGELFF	TGTGCCAGCAGTTACAATGCCGGGAGAGCCGGGGAGCTGTTTTTT
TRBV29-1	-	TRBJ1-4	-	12	CSVEGGDEKLFF	TGCAGCGTTGAGGGGGGGGATGAAAAACTGTTTTTT
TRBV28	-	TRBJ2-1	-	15	CASKIGGGDYNEQFF	TGTGCCAGCAAGATCGGAGGGGGCGACTACAATGAGCAGTTCTTC
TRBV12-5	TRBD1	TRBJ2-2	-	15	CASGTWTGNTGELFF	TGTGCTAGTGGTACGTGGACAGGGAACACCGGGGAGCTGTTTTTT
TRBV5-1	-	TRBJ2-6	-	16	CASSPRGGSGANVLTF	TGCGCCAGCAGCCCCAGGGGGGGATCTGGGGCCAACGTCCTGACTTTC
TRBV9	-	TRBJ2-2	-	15	CASSVGGARTGELFF	TGTGCCAGCAGCGTAGGTGGGGCAAGGACCGGGGAGCTGTTTTTT
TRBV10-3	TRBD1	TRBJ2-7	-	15	CAIRQVGTGAREQYF	TGTGCCATCAGACAGGTCGGGACAGGGGCCAGGGAGCAGTACTTC
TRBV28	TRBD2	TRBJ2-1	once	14	CASSFLAANNEQFF	TGTGCCAGCAGTTTCCTAGCGGCGAACAATGAGCAGTTCTTC
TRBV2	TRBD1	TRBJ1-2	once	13	CASSEDRGHGYTF	TGTGCCAGCAGTGAAGACAGGGGACATGGCTACACCTTC
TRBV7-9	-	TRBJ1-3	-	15	CASSLVAVSGNTIYF	TGTGCCAGCAGCTTAGTAGCGGTCTCTGGAAACACCATATATTTT
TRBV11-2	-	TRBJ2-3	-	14	CASSLDAGTDTQYF	TGTGCCAGCAGCTTAGATGCAGGCACAGATACGCAGTATTTT
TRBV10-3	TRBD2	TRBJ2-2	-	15	CAIGGLAGETGELFF	TGTGCCATCGGGGGACTAGCGGGAGAAACCGGGGAGCTGTTTTTT
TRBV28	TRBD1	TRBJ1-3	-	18	CASSLYRTGGAGGNTIYF	TGTGCCAGCAGTTTATATCGGACAGGGGGCGCGGGAGGAAACACCATATATTTT
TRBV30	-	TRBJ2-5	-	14	CAWSLGGAQETQYF	TGTGCCTGGAGTTTGGGGGGGGCCCAAGAGACCCAGTACTTC
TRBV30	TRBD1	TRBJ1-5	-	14	CACHRGSSNQPQHF	TGTGCCTGCCACAGGGGATCGAGCAATCAGCCCCAGCATTTT
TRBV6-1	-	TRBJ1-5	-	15	CASSEWTVRDQPQHF	TGTGCCAGCAGTGAGTGGACAGTCCGCGATCAGCCCCAGCATTTT
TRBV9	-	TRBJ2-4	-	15	CASSVSAGRGQEIYF	TGTGCCAGCAGCGTCTCTGCGGGACGGGGCCAGGAGATCTACTTC
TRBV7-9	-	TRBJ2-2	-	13	CASSTKGPGELFF	TGTGCCAGCAGCACAAAGGGCCCCGGGGAGCTGTTTTTT
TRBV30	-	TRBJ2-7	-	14	CAWSVPHNRDEQYF	TGTGCCTGGAGTGTACCCCACAACAGGGACGAGCAGTACTTC
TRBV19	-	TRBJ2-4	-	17	CASSMGPGKRAKNIQYF	TGTGCCAGTAGTATGGGGCCAGGGAAGAGGGCCAAAAACATTCAGTACTTC
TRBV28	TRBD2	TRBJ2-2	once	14	CASRRTSGTGELFF	TGTGCCAGCAGACGGACTAGCGGGACCGGGGAGCTGTTTTTT
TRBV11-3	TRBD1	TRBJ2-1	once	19	CASSTGQPEMGEGYNEQFF	TGTGCCAGCAGCACGGGACAGCCCGAAATGGGAGAGGGCTACAATGAGCAGTTCTTC
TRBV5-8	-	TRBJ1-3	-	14	CASSRGARGDTIYF	TGTGCCAGCAGCCGGGGGGCGCGGGGTGACACCATATATTTT
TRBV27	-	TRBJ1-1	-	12	CASSRGGSEAFF	TGTGCCAGCAGCCGGGGGGGGTCTGAAGCTTTCTTT